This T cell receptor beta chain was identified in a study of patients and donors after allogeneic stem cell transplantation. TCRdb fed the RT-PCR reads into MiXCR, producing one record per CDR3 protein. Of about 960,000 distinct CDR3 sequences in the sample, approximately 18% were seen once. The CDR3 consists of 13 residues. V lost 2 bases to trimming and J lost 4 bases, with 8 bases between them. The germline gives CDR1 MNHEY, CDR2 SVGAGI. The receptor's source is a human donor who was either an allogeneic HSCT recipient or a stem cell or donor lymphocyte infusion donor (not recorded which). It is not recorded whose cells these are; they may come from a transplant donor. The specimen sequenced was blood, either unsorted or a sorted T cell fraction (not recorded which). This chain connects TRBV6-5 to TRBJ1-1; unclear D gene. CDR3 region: CASSYPSPTEAFF. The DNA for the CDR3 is TGTGCCAGCAGTTACCCCTCCCCCACTGAAGCTTTCTTT.